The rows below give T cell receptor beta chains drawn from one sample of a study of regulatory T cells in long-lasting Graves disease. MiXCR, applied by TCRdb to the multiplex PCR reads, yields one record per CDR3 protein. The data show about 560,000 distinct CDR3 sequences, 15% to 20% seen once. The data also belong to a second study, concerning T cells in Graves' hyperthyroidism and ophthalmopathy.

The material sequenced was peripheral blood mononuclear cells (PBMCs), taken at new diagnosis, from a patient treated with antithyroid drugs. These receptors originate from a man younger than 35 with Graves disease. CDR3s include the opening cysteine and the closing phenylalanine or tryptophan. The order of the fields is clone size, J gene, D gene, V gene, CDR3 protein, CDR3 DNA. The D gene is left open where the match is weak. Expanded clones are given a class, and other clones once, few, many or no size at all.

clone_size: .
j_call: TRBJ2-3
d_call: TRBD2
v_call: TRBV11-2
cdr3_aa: CASSQPTSGRGTDTQYF
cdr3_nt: TGTGCCAGCAGCCAACCGACTAGCGGGAGAGGCACAGATACGCAGTATTTT

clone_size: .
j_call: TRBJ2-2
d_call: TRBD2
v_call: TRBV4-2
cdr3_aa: CASSQPRGASGRIKRFGELFF
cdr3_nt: TGTGCCAGCAGCCAACCGAGGGGCGCTAGCGGGAGGATAAAGAGGTTCGGGGAGCTGTTTTTT

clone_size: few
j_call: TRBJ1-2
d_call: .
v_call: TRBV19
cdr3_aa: CASSTYSGDGYTF
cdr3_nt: TGTGCCAGTAGTACGTACTCGGGGGATGGCTACACCTTC

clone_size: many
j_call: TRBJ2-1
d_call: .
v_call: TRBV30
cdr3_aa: CARRSREQFF
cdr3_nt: TGTGCCCGAAGATCCAGGGAGCAGTTCTTC

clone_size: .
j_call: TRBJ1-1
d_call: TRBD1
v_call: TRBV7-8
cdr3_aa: CASSFNRQGTAGTEAFF
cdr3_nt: TGTGCCAGCAGCTTCAATCGACAGGGGACGGCGGGCACTGAAGCTTTCTTT

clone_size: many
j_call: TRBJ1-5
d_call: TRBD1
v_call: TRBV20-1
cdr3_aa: CSASRQGRNQPQHF
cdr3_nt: TGCAGTGCTTCTCGACAGGGTCGCAATCAGCCCCAGCATTTT

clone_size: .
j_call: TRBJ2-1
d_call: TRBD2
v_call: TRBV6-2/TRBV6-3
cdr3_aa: CASSWTSGNEQFF
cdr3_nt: TGTGCCAGCAGTTGGACTAGCGGGAATGAGCAGTTCTTC

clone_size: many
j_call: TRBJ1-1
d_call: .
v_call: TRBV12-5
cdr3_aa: CASGFNENTEAFF
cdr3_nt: TGTGCTAGTGGTTTCAACGAGAACACTGAAGCTTTCTTT

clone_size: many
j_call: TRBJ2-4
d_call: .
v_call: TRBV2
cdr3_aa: CASSPGPGRAKNIQYF
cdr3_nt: TGTGCCAGCAGCCCGGGCCCAGGGCGAGCCAAAAACATTCAGTACTTC

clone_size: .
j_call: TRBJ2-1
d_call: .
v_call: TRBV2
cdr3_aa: CASSGGQVSEQFF
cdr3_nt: TGCGCCAGCAGTGGAGGGCAGGTAAGTGAGCAGTTCTTC

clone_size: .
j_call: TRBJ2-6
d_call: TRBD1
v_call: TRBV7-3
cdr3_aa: CASSSRTGENSGANVLTF
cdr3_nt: TGTGCCAGCAGCTCCCGGACAGGGGAGAACTCTGGGGCCAACGTCCTGACTTTC

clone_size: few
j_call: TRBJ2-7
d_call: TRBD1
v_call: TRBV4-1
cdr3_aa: CASSQVGDSFYEQYF
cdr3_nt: TGCGCCAGCAGCCAAGTTGGGGACAGTTTTTACGAGCAGTACTTC

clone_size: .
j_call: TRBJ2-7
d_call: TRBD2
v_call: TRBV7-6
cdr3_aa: CASSSLAGGPHEQYF
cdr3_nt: TGTGCCAGCAGCTCCCTGGCGGGAGGGCCCCACGAGCAGTACTTC

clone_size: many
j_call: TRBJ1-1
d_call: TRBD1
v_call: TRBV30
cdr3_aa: CASDREAEAFF
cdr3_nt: TGTGCCTCTGACAGGGAGGCTGAAGCTTTCTTT

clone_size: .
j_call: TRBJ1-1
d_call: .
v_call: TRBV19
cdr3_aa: CASSIFGTSNTEAFF
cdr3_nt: TGTGCCAGTAGTATATTCGGGACCTCCAACACTGAAGCTTTCTTT

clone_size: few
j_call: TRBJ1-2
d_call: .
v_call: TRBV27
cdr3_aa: CASRPTGHYGYTF
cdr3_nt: TGTGCCAGCAGGCCGACAGGCCATTATGGCTACACCTTC

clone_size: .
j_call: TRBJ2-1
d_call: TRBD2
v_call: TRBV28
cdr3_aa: CASSFPGTSGSRDEQFF
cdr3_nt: TGTGCCAGCAGTTTCCCAGGGACTAGCGGGAGTCGTGATGAGCAGTTCTTC

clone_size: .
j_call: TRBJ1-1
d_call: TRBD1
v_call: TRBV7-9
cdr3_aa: CASSSHDRENTEAFF
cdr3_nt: TGTGCCAGCAGCTCGCATGACAGGGAGAACACTGAAGCTTTCTTT

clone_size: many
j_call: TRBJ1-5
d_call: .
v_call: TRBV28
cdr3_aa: CASSLGQPQHF
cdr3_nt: TGTGCCAGCAGTTTAGGTCAGCCCCAGCATTTT

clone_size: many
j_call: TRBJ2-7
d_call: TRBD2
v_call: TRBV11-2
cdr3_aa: CASSLLAANSYEQYF
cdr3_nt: TGTGCCAGCAGCTTACTAGCGGCTAACTCCTACGAGCAGTACTTC